These T cell receptor beta chains were read from a single sample in a study of cytomegalovirus exposure and HLA in healthy donors. Generated by immunoSEQ multiplex PCR, the TCRdb table keeps only in-frame clones and is missing some. Among around 80,000 clones listed, 78% were seen once. The sample comprised PBMCs. The receptors derive from a man younger than 35 in good health and CMV-seropositive. The CDR3 runs from the conserved cysteine through the conserved F or W. A D gene is named only where the DNA matches it firmly. The listing skips clone size in some rows; elsewhere it reads once, few, many or a size class.

D: TRBD2
length: 16
size: .
V: TRBV6-4
J: TRBJ2-7
CDR3: CASSAKGLAGVTEQYF
DNA: TGTGCCAGCAGTGCCAAGGGACTAGCGGGTGTCACGGAGCAGTACTTC

D: TRBD2
length: 14
size: .
V: TRBV29-1
J: TRBJ2-1
CDR3: CSVQTSGSLNEQFF
DNA: TGCAGCGTACAGACTAGCGGGAGTTTGAATGAGCAGTTCTTC

D: .
length: 13
size: .
V: TRBV29-1
J: TRBJ2-1
CDR3: CSVDSLPHNEQFF
DNA: TGCAGCGTAGATTCACTCCCTCACAATGAGCAGTTCTTC

D: TRBD2
length: 16
size: once
V: TRBV28
J: TRBJ2-1
CDR3: CASSRSGLKSRGEQFF
DNA: TGTGCCAGCAGCCGTAGCGGGTTAAAATCAAGGGGAGAGCAGTTCTTC

D: .
length: 15
size: .
V: TRBV5-1
J: TRBJ2-3
CDR3: CASHTGKSLRDTQYF
DNA: TGCGCCAGCCATACCGGGAAGAGTCTCCGAGATACGCAGTATTTT

D: TRBD1
length: 14
size: .
V: TRBV11-2
J: TRBJ2-3
CDR3: CASSLGWGQVIQYF
DNA: TGTGCCAGCAGCTTAGGCTGGGGACAGGTTATACAGTATTTT

D: TRBD1
length: 17
size: .
V: TRBV4-1
J: TRBJ1-5
CDR3: CASSQDLGQRSNQPQHF
DNA: TGCGCCAGCAGCCAAGACCTGGGACAGCGGAGCAATCAGCCCCAGCATTTT

D: .
length: 11
size: .
V: TRBV20-1
J: TRBJ1-1
CDR3: CSASEGPEAFF
DNA: TGCAGTGCTAGTGAGGGCCCTGAAGCTTTCTTT

D: .
length: 15
size: .
V: TRBV6-5
J: TRBJ1-1
CDR3: CASSYTLDSDTEAFF
DNA: TGTGCCAGCAGTTACACGCTGGACAGCGACACTGAAGCTTTCTTT

D: .
length: 14
size: few
V: TRBV4-1
J: TRBJ2-1
CDR3: CASSQDLGGNEQFF
DNA: TGCGCCAGCAGCCAAGATCTAGGAGGGAATGAGCAGTTCTTC

D: .
length: 14
size: .
V: TRBV4-1
J: TRBJ1-4
CDR3: CASSQGGANEKLFF
DNA: TGCGCCAGCAGCCAAGGGGGGGCTAATGAAAAACTGTTTTTT

D: .
length: 13
size: .
V: TRBV9
J: TRBJ1-2
CDR3: CASSVAVNYGYTF
DNA: TGTGCCAGCAGCGTAGCGGTCAACTATGGCTACACCTTC

D: .
length: 14
size: .
V: TRBV2
J: TRBJ1-5
CDR3: CASSDTGYYQPQHF
DNA: TGTGCCAGCAGTGATACAGGGTATTATCAGCCCCAGCATTTT

D: TRBD1
length: 15
size: .
V: TRBV13
J: TRBJ2-7
CDR3: CASSLTGTGIYEQYF
DNA: TGTGCCAGCAGCTTAACCGGGACAGGGATCTACGAGCAGTACTTC

D: .
length: 12
size: .
V: TRBV29-1
J: TRBJ1-4
CDR3: CSVRTAGEKLFF
DNA: TGCAGCGTGCGGACAGCGGGGGAAAAACTGTTTTTT

D: .
length: 16
size: few
V: TRBV11-3
J: TRBJ2-5
CDR3: CASSPGPGHNQETQYF
DNA: TGTGCCAGCAGCCCGGGACCGGGACATAATCAAGAGACCCAGTACTTC

D: .
length: 14
size: .
V: TRBV7-2
J: TRBJ1-1
CDR3: CASSLAAVNTEAFF
DNA: TGTGCCAGCAGCTTAGCGGCGGTGAACACTGAAGCTTTCTTT

D: .
length: 14
size: .
V: TRBV6-1
J: TRBJ2-7
CDR3: CASSEQRRSYEQYF
DNA: TGTGCCAGCAGTGAACAGCGCCGCTCCTACGAGCAGTACTTC

D: TRBD1
length: 13
size: .
V: TRBV19
J: TRBJ2-7
CDR3: CASSITQGYEQYF
DNA: TGTGCCAGTAGCATAACACAGGGGTACGAGCAGTACTTC

D: TRBD1
length: 12
size: few
V: TRBV6-5
J: TRBJ1-1
CDR3: CASSAGTDEAFF
DNA: TGTGCCAGCAGTGCCGGGACAGATGAAGCTTTCTTT

D: .
length: 15
size: .
V: TRBV5-4
J: TRBJ2-7
CDR3: CASSRDTITSHEQYF
DNA: TGTGCCAGCAGCCGGGACACCATCACCTCCCACGAGCAGTACTTC

D: TRBD1
length: 16
size: .
V: TRBV29-1
J: TRBJ1-1
CDR3: CSVEGRQGKGKTEAFF
DNA: TGCAGCGTTGAAGGGAGACAGGGGAAAGGGAAAACTGAAGCTTTCTTT

D: .
length: 12
size: few
V: TRBV10-3
J: TRBJ1-1
CDR3: CAISGANTEAFF
DNA: TGTGCCATCAGTGGAGCTAACACTGAAGCTTTCTTT

D: .
length: 13
size: few
V: TRBV19
J: TRBJ2-1
CDR3: CASSIGLAYEQFF
DNA: TGTGCCAGTAGTATCGGGCTAGCCTATGAGCAGTTCTTC

D: .
length: 14
size: .
V: TRBV6-6
J: TRBJ2-3
CDR3: CASRRPRSADTQYF
DNA: TGTGCCAGCAGACGCCCCCGTAGCGCAGATACGCAGTATTTT

D: .
length: 15
size: .
V: TRBV9
J: TRBJ1-2
CDR3: CASSVGDNHPYGYTF
DNA: TGTGCCAGCAGCGTAGGGGACAATCACCCCTATGGCTACACCTTC

D: .
length: 16
size: few
V: TRBV7-5
J: TRBJ1-1
CDR3: CARSLMVGAMNTEAFF
DNA: TGTGCCAGAAGCTTAATGGTGGGGGCAATGAACACTGAAGCTTTCTTT

D: .
length: 14
size: .
V: TRBV5-4
J: TRBJ2-1
CDR3: CASSLPTAYNEQFF
DNA: TGTGCCAGCAGCTTGCCAACAGCTTACAATGAGCAGTTCTTC

D: TRBD2
length: 12
size: .
V: TRBV29-1
J: TRBJ2-5
CDR3: CSAQREGETQYF
DNA: TGCAGCGCACAAAGGGAGGGAGAGACCCAGTACTTC